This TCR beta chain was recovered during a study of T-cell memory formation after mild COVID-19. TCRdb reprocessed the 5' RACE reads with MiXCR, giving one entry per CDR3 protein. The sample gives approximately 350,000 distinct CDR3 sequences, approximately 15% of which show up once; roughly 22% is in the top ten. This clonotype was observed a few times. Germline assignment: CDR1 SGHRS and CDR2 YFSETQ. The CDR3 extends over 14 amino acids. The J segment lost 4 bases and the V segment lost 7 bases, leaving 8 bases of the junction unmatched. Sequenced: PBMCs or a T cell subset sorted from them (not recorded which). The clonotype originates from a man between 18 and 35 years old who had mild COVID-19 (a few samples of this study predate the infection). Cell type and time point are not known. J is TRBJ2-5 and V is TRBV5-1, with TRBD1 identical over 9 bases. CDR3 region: CASSGQGLGETQYF. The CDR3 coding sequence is TGCGCCAGCTCTGGACAGGGGCTAGGAGAGACCCAGTACTTC. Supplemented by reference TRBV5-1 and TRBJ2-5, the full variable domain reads KAGVTQTPRYLIKTRGQQVTLSCSPISGHRSVSWYQQTPGQGLQFLFEYFSETQRNKGNFPGRFSGRQFSNSRSEMNVSTLELGDSALYLCASSGQGLGETQYFGPGTRLLVL.